Listed here are 7 T cell receptor beta chains from one sample, sequenced in a study of CD8 T cells in Susac syndrome. After extraction with the RNeasy kit, about 0.5 to 1 ug of the RNA was reverse transcribed using random hexamers. TCRdb itself ran the immunoSEQ multiplex PCR reads through MiXCR, one entry per CDR3 protein. The data contain 250,000 to 300,000 distinct CDR3 sequences, roughly 85% of them seen just once; the ten biggest clones take up approximately 0.2%. Sequencing was performed on CD8+ T cells from PBMCs. The receptors were gathered from a human donor with multiple sclerosis.

This clonotype was seen only once. This chain uses TRBV6-2 or TRBV6-3 with TRBJ2-3; 15 bases fit TRBD2. The trim removed 5 bases at V and 0 bases at J, leaving 6 bases unmatched. Germline V gene lookup returns CDR1 MNHEY and CDR2 SVGEGT. The CDR3 length is 18 residues. DNA of the CDR3: TGTGCCAGCAGTAGGGGACTAGCGGGAGGATGGAGCACAGATACGCAGTATTTT. Protein: CASSRGLAGGWSTDTQYF.

This sequence joins TRBV12-3 or TRBV12-4 and TRBJ2-5, with 14 bases lining up with TRBD2. The J segment lost 2 bases and the V segment lost 3 bases, leaving 14 bases of the junction unmatched. CDR3 length: 20 amino acids. The chain's CDR3 is CASSFPPGTSGSGWQETQYF. CDR3 coding DNA: TGTGCCAGCAGTTTCCCACCCGGGACTAGCGGGAGTGGGTGGCAAGAGACCCAGTACTTC.

V and J are TRBV2 and TRBJ2-1; 7 nucleotides agree with TRBD2. The V and J ends lost 4 bases and 0 bases, in that order; junction bases with no gene match: 12. Germline V gene data show CDR1 as SNHLY and CDR2 as FYNNEI. There are 18 residues in the CDR3. The chain's CDR3 is CASSAPPLTGGSYNEQFF. The CDR3 DNA reads TGTGCCAGCAGTGCGCCCCCTTTGACGGGGGGCTCCTACAATGAGCAGTTCTTC.

V gene TRBV7-9 combines with J gene TRBJ2-1, with 10 bases fitting TRBD1. CDR3 length: 17 residues. Germline CDR1 and CDR2: SEHNR and FQNEAQ (reference sequence). The J segment lost 4 bases and the V segment lost 3 bases, leaving 9 bases of the junction unmatched. In DNA form, the CDR3 reads TGTGCCAGCAGCTTCTCTCAGGGGACAGGGGCATACAATGAGCAGTTCTTC. Translated: CASSFSQGTGAYNEQFF. The variable domain in full, completed from reference TRBV7-9 and TRBJ2-1, reads DTGVSQNPRHKITKRGQNVTFRCDPISEHNRLYWYRQTLGQGPEFLTYFQNEAQLEKSRLLSDRFSAERPKGSFSTLEIQRTEQGDSAMYLCASSFSQGTGAYNEQFFGPGTRLTVL.

The chain uses TRBV5-5 and TRBJ2-2; tentatively, D is TRBD2 (6 bases). The ends were cut back, 5 bases at V and 1 base at J, with 12 bases in the middle. The length of the CDR3 is 15 residues. Looked up from germline, CDR1 is SGHKS and CDR2 is YYEKEE (reference sequence). CDR3 amino acids: CASRSGTGNTGELFF. CDR3 sequence (DNA): TGTGCCAGCAGGTCCGGGACTGGGAACACCGGGGAGCTGTTTTTT. The whole variable domain, remainder taken from reference TRBV5-5 and TRBJ2-2, is DAGVTQSPTHLIKTRGQQVTLRCSPISGHKSVSWYQQVLGQGPQFIFQYYEKEERGRGNFPDRFSARQFPNYSSELNVNALLLGDSALYLCASRSGTGNTGELFFGEGSRLTVL.

V gene TRBV3-1 combines with J gene TRBJ1-5; D is possibly TRBD1 (5 bases). Germline values: CDR1 LGHDT, CDR2 YNNKEL (reference sequence). V gave up 0 bases and J gave up 11 bases, with 11 bases separating them. The CDR3 totals 13 residues. The CDR3 loop reads CASSQDGASAQHF. DNA for the CDR3: TGTGCCAGCAGCCAAGATGGGGCATCAGCCCAGCATTTT.

This chain links TRBV28 with TRBJ2-5; TRBD2 might be the D (5 bases). The V gene lost 1 base and the J gene lost 5 bases, with 17 bases spanning the gap. The CDR3 spans 16 residues. The germline CDR1 and CDR2 sequences are MDHEN and SYDVKM. The CDR3 region has the DNA TGTGCCAGCAGTTTATTGGACCGGACGTCGGGGGAGACCCAGTACTTC. Protein sequence: CASSLLDRTSGETQYF.